This T cell receptor (beta chain) was obtained from a study of cytotoxic CD8 clonotypes in ibrutinib-treated CLL. In the study overall: Per sample, productive templates averaged 255,043 and productive rearrangements averaged roughly 91,000.

Study-level findings and limits: Sustained-remission patients were sampled at one set of times and progressing patients at different ones. Clonality rose at ibrutinib response, held steady in sustained remission, and fell toward baseline at progression.

The CDR3 sequence is 15 residues long. With V trimmed by 4 bases and J by 4 bases, 8 bases remained unmatched. Germline loops: CDR1 SGHRS, CDR2 YFSETQ. About 1.9 micrograms of genomic DNA came from cryopreserved PBMCs for TCR beta libraries. On this clone itself: Its specificity is not known.

Using immunoSEQ multiplex PCR, the repertoire was profiled, and TCRdb retains in-frame clones only, with some absent. The sample records about 50,000 clones, around 60% being singletons. The chain couples TRBV5-1 to TRBJ2-3; 8 bases align to TRBD2. This sequence was found in a human donor with chronic lymphocytic leukemia. The material was PBMCs, obtained after 24 months of ibrutinib treatment. The CDR3 here is CASSPTGGFSDTQYF. The CDR3 nucleotides read TGCGCCAGCAGCCCAACGGGGGGGTTCTCAGATACGCAGTATTTT.